The following is a T cell receptor (beta chain) sequence with its context. Its antigen is not identified. The method was immunoSEQ multiplex PCR; TCRdb's version includes in-frame clones alone and lacks a portion of them. The profile shows about 97,000 clones, approximately 92% of them singletons. The sample is drawn from a study of graft-versus-host responses after intestinal transplantation. Study-level results: The presence of high graft-versus-host to host-versus-graft clonal ratios in allografts characterized patients with graft-donor T cell macrochimerism. Circulating GvH clone levels at their peak were associated with HvG declines (early post-transplant). GvH clones were identified in recipient marrow, with some first appearing in ileum or blood.

This receptor was identified in a human patient who received an intestinal transplant, so some T cells may come from the graft donor. Sample: PBMCs, taken 453 days after intestinal transplant.

DNA of the CDR3: TGTGCCAGCAGCGGCGGAACCGGGACAGGGGGCTCTGGGGAGCTGTTTTTT. Translated: CASSGGTGTGGSGELFF. The V and J genes are TRBV11-3 and TRBJ2-2; 12 bases map to TRBD1. The V gene's germline CDR1 is SGHNT and CDR2 YENEEA. The CDR3 extends over 17 amino acids. With V trimmed by 5 bases and J by 8 bases, 12 bases remained unmatched.